This T cell receptor (beta chain) was recovered during a study of blood T cell repertoires in COVID-19. Study-level information: Spain, Italy and the United States supplied samples that represented acute and convalescent COVID-19. PBMCs, B-cell-depleted T cells, or T cells were the source of the cDNA or gDNA that made up the material.

Original processing methods: From reference gene primer amplification, estimates of nucleated cell counts were derived. The assay was immunoSEQ multiplex PCR, and TCRdb's table has in-frame clones only and misses some. Clone size and the V and J calls come from that table; the DNA yielded D and trimming. The sample has about 190,000 clones, 70% to 85% seen once. This CDR3 is 15 amino acids long. Germline assignment: CDR1 SGDLS and CDR2 YYNGEE. Trimming removed 0 bases from V and 4 bases from J; junction bases left unmatched: 3. This clone appeared a single time. The rearrangement links TRBV9 to TRBJ2-5; TRBD2 matches 10 bases. The source of this sequence is a woman aged 45-65 years with acute or convalescent COVID-19. Sequences were obtained from peripheral blood. Written as DNA, the CDR3 is TGTGCCAGCAGCGTAGAGGCTAGCGGGAGAGAGACCCAGTACTTC. It encodes CASSVEASGRETQYF.